What follows are 17 T cell receptor beta chains derived from one specimen sequenced in a study of T cells in narcolepsy. Clones were sequenced by immunoSEQ multiplex PCR, and TCRdb holds only the in-frame ones, with some missing. The data show about 24,000 clones, just over 60% seen once. The sequenced sample was memory (CD45RA-) CD4+ T cells from blood. The receptors derive from a human donor in good health.

The chain combines TRBV6-5 with TRBJ2-5; D unresolved. V lost 6 bases to trimming and J lost 4 bases, with 18 bases between them. Germline V gene lookup returns CDR1 MNHEY and CDR2 SVGAGI. The CDR3 loop spans 15 amino acids. DNA of the CDR3: TGTGCCAGCAGGCAACGCCGCAGCATGGGAGAGACCCAGTACTTC. Translation gives CASRQRRSMGETQYF.

In its sample, this clone was seen a few times. The J gene is TRBJ1-4, the V gene TRBV5-1, with D unclear. The CDR3 is 14 residues long. Germline V gene data show CDR1 as SGHRS and CDR2 as YFSETQ. Trimming left V 3 bases short and J 5 bases short, with 11 bases between. DNA of the CDR3: TGCGCCAGCAGCTACCGGGCCCGAAATGAAAAACTGTTTTTT. Its translation: CASSYRARNEKLFF.

J is TRBJ2-5 and V is TRBV2; no reliable D call. Trimming removed 6 bases at V and 4 bases at J, with 6 bases between. Germline lookup yields CDR1 SNHLY and CDR2 FYNNEI. This CDR3 is 11 amino acids long. This chain's CDR3 is CASRGGETQYF. CDR3 coding DNA: TGTGCCAGCAGGGGTGGAGAGACCCAGTACTTC.

The chain employs TRBV30 and TRBJ2-6; 7 bases agree with TRBD1. This CDR3 has 18 residues. V lost 0 bases to trimming and J lost 1 base; unmatched junction nucleotides: 9. The V gene's germline CDR1 is GTSNPN and CDR2 SVGIG (reference sequence). The chain's CDR3 is CAWSVRDRHVSGANVLTF. CDR3 bases: TGTGCCTGGAGTGTCCGGGACAGACACGTTTCTGGGGCCAACGTCCTGACTTTC.

The chain links TRBV6-1 to TRBJ2-5; 12 nucleotides align to TRBD2. V was pared by 2 bases and J by 2 bases, with 0 bases of the junction left unmatched. The CDR3 has 15 amino acids. CDR1 is MNHNS and CDR2 is SASEGT in the germline V gene. The CDR3 nucleotides read TGTGCCAGCAGTGAACTAGCGGGGGGGCAAGAGACCCAGTACTTC. Amino acid sequence: CASSELAGGQETQYF.

This clone was seen a handful of times. The J gene is TRBJ2-5, the V gene TRBV18; TRBD2 agrees at 7 bases. Germline lookup yields CDR1 KGHSH and CDR2 LQKENI. There are 15 residues in the CDR3. The ends lost 9 bases at V and 4 bases at J; junction bases unmatched: 14. This CDR3 is CASSAGLAVSETQYF. DNA of the CDR3: TGTGCCAGTTCCGCTGGGCTAGCGGTTTCAGAGACCCAGTACTTC.

The CDR3, as DNA: TGTGCCAGCAGCCCTCCCTCCAGGAGGGTCGGACCGGGGGAGCTGTTTTTT. Protein sequence: CASSPPSRRVGPGELFF. This chain connects TRBV21-1 to TRBJ2-2; the table's D call TRBD2 went unverified against the DNA. TRBV21-1 is reported as a pseudogene. CDR3 length equals 17 residues.

CDR3 amino acids: CASSAPWGGQETQYF. The CDR3 nucleotides are TGTGCCAGCAGCGCCCCCTGGGGGGGTCAAGAGACCCAGTACTTC. The chain has TRBV7-9 and TRBJ2-5, with 7 bases identical to TRBD2. This CDR3 spans 15 amino acids. V was pared by 5 bases and J by 2 bases, with 8 bases of the junction left unmatched. Germline V gene data show CDR1 as SEHNR and CDR2 as FQNEAQ (reference sequence).

This clone was detected a few times. J is TRBJ2-7 and V is TRBV27; TRBD2 matches at 9 bases. The germline gives CDR1 MNHEY, CDR2 SMNVEV (reference sequence). Losses at the gene ends were 4 bases for V and 2 bases for J; bases not matched to a gene: 3. This CDR3 comprises 14 residues. The CDR3 here is CASSSLAGPYEQYF. CDR3 coding DNA: TGTGCCAGCAGTTCCCTAGCGGGGCCCTACGAGCAGTACTTC.

This chain connects TRBV4-1 to TRBJ2-1; 7 positions match TRBD2. Germline V gene lookup returns CDR1 MGHRA and CDR2 YSYEKL. This CDR3 is built from 16 residues. V lost 1 base to trimming and J lost 1 base; unmatched junction nucleotides: 4. In DNA form, the CDR3 reads TGCGCCAGCAGCCAAGGCAGCGGGATTTCCTACAATGAGCAGTTCTTC. This encodes CASSQGSGISYNEQFF.

This chain connects TRBV2 to TRBJ2-5, with D unresolved. V was trimmed by 1 base and J by 4 bases, leaving 1 base between them. Germline V gene data show CDR1 as SNHLY and CDR2 as FYNNEI. The CDR3 is 11 amino acids. As DNA, the CDR3 is TGTGCCAGCAGTGAAGGAGAGACCCAGTACTTC. As protein: CASSEGETQYF.

The chain combines TRBV7-2 with TRBJ2-1, with TRBD2 as a possible D gene (6 bases). Trimming stripped 2 bases from V and 7 bases from J, with 12 bases between. CDR3 length equals 14 residues. Germline assignment: CDR1 SGHTA and CDR2 FQGNSA. The CDR3: CASSLRRGLNEQFF. In nucleotides, the CDR3 is TGTGCCAGCAGCTTAAGGCGGGGCCTGAATGAGCAGTTCTTC.

The V and J genes are TRBV5-1 and TRBJ2-1; 9 nucleotides line up with TRBD2. Germline CDR1 is SGHRS and CDR2 is YFSETQ. The CDR3 sequence is 15 residues long. V shed 0 bases and J 8 bases; nucleotides not matched to a gene: 6. CDR3 protein: CASSLGGSGSYEQFF. The DNA for the CDR3 is TGCGCCAGCAGCTTGGGGGGTAGCGGGAGTTATGAGCAGTTCTTC.

CDR3 in amino acids: CASSLAGGPTDTQYF. CDR3 sequence (DNA): TGCGCCAGCAGCTTGGCGGGGGGTCCCACAGATACGCAGTATTTT. This rearrangement joins TRBV4-3 to TRBJ2-3; 8 bases map to TRBD2. The CDR3 extends over 15 amino acids. The J segment lost 2 bases and the V segment lost 5 bases, leaving 6 bases of the junction unmatched. CDR1 is LGHNA and CDR2 is YSLEER in the germline V gene.

This clone was seen more than once but under ten times. The J gene is TRBJ2-3, the V gene TRBV7-2, with 8 bases aligning to TRBD2. The V segment lost 3 bases and the J segment 5 bases; nucleotides outside the gene matches: 4. Per the germline V gene, CDR1 is SGHTA and CDR2 is FQGNSA. This CDR3 region has 14 residues. CDR3 nucleotides: TGTGCCAGCAGCTTGACTAGCGACCGAGATACGCAGTATTTT. It yields the protein CASSLTSDRDTQYF.

The rearrangement joins TRBV5-1 to TRBJ2-7; D gene ambiguous. CDR3 length: 13 amino acids. The V gene's germline CDR1 is SGHRS and CDR2 YFSETQ. Trimming removed 0 bases from V and 4 bases from J, with 8 bases in between. CDR3 DNA: TGCGCCAGCAGCTTGGCCGCAGGATACGAGCAGTACTTC. The encoded protein is CASSLAAGYEQYF.

The rearrangement links TRBV30 to TRBJ2-2; 8 positions match TRBD1. Trimming cost V 2 bases and J 2 bases; bases outside gene matches: 4. This CDR3 comprises 15 residues. Germline V gene lookup returns CDR1 GTSNPN and CDR2 SVGIG (reference sequence). The CDR3 bases are TGTGCCTGGAGTACCGGGACAGGCAACACCGGGGAGCTGTTTTTT. This sequence encodes CAWSTGTGNTGELFF.